The subject of this entry is one T cell receptor beta chain. Which antigen it targets is not known. Base qualities were left out, and no much larger clone turns up one base away. The data were taken from a study of T cell responses to AZD1222 COVID-19 vaccine (TCRdb year 2021). With respect to the entire study: AZD1222 recipients whose second dose came at about 4 weeks and those whose second dose came at about 12 weeks were combined into one group, since spike-specific TCR depth and breadth did not differ between the two schedules. TCR sequencing was performed for 233 trial participants, of whom some 200 were given two doses of AZD1222 and some 25 were given two doses of MenACWY control vaccine. Trial participants were enrolled into age subgroups of 18-55, 56-69 and 70-plus years, which contained about 150, 27 and 61 TCR-sequenced participants, respectively.

This sample's time point label indicates: baseline before first vaccination. Vaccinee samples were obtained from the UK trials COV001 and COV002, which included a single-blind randomized controlled phase 2/3 trial of AZD1222 (ChAdOx1 nCoV-19) in healthy adults. For TCRbeta chain sequencing, PBMC samples were collected from trial participants at day 0 and at day 28 after the second dose. Summary of the overall study and its limitations: CD4 TCRs associated with the vaccine covered the entire spike protein, and the dominant responses were in regions 160-218 and 743-854. No day 14 peak-response samples were available, so repertoires were characterized only after the peak T cell response. Only a handful of AZD1222 recipients were SARS-CoV-2 seropositive at baseline, limiting conclusions about previously exposed vaccinees. In the small 56-69-year group, the increase in depth fell short of significance, most likely because of low power. Nearly half of unique spike-specific TCRs reportedly recognized epitopes outside regions mutated in the B.1.351 and B.1.1.7 variants. Participants were mostly white British and included more females than males, and it was suggested by the authors that clonal diversity may have been underestimated. After two AZD1222 doses, spike-specific TCR breadth and depth were significantly higher than at day 0 and than in MenACWY recipients.

The CDR3 regions of human TCRbeta chains were analyzed by immunosequencing. The original pipeline was this. TCRs in the repertoires were compared against a reference library of SARS-CoV-2-specific TCRs that had been generated with the MIRA antigen-specificity platform. Breadth was defined as the fraction of unique TCRs that were SARS-CoV-2-associated, and depth was defined as the fraction of total T cells that were SARS-CoV-2-associated. Using the MIRA data, every spike-specific TCR was mapped to the spike region that the TCR reacted to and assigned to either a CD4 or a CD8 class. Log10-transformed breadth and depth values were compared by one-way ANOVA with Sidak's multiple comparisons tests. TCRdb re-hosts the immuneACCESS table, in-frame sequences only. Its copies lack some clones; in the studies checked, an unresolved V gene accounts for under half of them, and the cause for the rest is not known. V, J and clone size derive from that table, while D and trimming were established from the DNA sequence. In all, the sample holds 80,000 or so clones, and about 90% of those were seen once. The top ten clones comprise about 1.6% of the sample.

Relative to germline, V is missing 8 bases and J is missing 3 bases, with 9 bases of the junction outside any gene match. The CDR3 runs 14 amino acids, cysteine and phenylalanine included. The kept DNA is CDR3 alone, 42 bases in frame from the first base. CDR1 MNHNY and CDR2 SVGAGI are derived from the germline V gene (reference sequence). The receptor chain draws on TRBV6-6 and TRBJ2-7; TRBD1 matches 8 bases in the middle. The TCR sequence derives from an adult in good health. The material sequenced was peripheral blood, taken on day 0 of AZD1222 vaccination. This receptor has the CDR3 CASLPDRAGYEQYF. DNA sequence: TGTGCCAGCTTACCGGACAGGGCCGGCTACGAGCAGTACTTC.